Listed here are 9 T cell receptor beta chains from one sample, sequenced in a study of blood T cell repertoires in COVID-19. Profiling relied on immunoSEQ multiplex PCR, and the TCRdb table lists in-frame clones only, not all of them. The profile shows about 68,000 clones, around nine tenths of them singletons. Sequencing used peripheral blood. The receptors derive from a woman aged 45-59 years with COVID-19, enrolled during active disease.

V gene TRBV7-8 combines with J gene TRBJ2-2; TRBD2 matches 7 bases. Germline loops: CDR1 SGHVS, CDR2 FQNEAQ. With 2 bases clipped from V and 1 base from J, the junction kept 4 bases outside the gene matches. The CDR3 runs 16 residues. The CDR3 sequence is CASSLRASGNTGELFF. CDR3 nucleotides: TGTGCCAGCAGCTTAAGGGCTAGCGGGAACACCGGGGAGCTGTTTTTT.

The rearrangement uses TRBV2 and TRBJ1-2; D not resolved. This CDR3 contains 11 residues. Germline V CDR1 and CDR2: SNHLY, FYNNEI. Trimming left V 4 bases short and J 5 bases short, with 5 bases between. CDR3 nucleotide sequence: TGTGCCAGCAGTGTCAGATATGGCTACACCTTC. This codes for CASSVRYGYTF. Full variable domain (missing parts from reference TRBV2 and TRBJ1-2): EPEVTQTPSHQVTQMGQEVILRCVPISNHLYFYWYRQILGQKVEFLVSFYNNEISEKSEIFDDQFSVERPDGSNFTLKIRSTKLEDSAMYFCASSVRYGYTFGSGTRLTVV.

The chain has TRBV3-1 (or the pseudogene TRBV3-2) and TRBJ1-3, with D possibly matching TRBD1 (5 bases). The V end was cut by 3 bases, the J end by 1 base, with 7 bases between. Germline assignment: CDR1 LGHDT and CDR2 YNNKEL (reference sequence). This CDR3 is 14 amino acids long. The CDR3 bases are TGTGCCAGCAGCCACGGGACTTCTGGAAACACCATATATTTT. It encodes CASSHGTSGNTIYF.

The CDR3 is CASSPNRLSTEAFF. The CDR3 DNA is TGTGCCAGCAGCCCAAACAGGTTGAGCACTGAAGCTTTCTTT. The V call is TRBV7-3, the J call TRBJ1-1; D may be TRBD1 (5 bases). CDR3 length: 14 residues. The germline CDR1 and CDR2 sequences are SGHTA and FQGTGA. V lost 5 bases and J lost 4, with 14 bases in between.

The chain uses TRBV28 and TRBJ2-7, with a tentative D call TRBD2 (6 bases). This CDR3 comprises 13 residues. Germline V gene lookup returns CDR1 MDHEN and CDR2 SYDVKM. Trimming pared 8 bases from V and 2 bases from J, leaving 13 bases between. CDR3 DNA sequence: TGTGCCAGCGGGGGAGGCGGACCCTACGAGCAGTACTTC. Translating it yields CASGGGGPYEQYF.

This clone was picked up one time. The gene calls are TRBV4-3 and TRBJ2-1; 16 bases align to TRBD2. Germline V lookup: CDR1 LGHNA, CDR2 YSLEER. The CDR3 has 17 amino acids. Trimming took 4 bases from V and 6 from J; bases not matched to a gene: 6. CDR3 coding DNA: TGCGCCAGCAGCCGAGCCGGGACTAGCGGGGGGGGCAATGAGCAGTTCTTC. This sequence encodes CASSRAGTSGGGNEQFF.

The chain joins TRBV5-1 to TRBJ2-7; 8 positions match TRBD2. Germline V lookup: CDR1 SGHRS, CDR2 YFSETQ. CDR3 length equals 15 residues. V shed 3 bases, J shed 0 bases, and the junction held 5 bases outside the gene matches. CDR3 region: CASSSREGRSYEQYF. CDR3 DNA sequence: TGCGCCAGCAGCTCCCGGGAGGGGCGCTCCTACGAGCAGTACTTC.

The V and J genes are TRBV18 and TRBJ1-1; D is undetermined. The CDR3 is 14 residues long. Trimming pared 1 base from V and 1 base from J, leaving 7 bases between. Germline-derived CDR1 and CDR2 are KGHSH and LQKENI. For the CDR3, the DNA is TGTGCCAGCTCACCACTCCGGGGGAACACTGAAGCTTTCTTT. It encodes CASSPLRGNTEAFF. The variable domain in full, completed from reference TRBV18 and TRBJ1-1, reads NAGVMQNPRHLVRRRGQEARLRCSPMKGHSHVYWYRQLPEEGLKFMVYLQKENIIDESGMPKERFSAEFPKEGPSILRIQQVVRGDSAAYFCASSPLRGNTEAFFGQGTRLTVV.

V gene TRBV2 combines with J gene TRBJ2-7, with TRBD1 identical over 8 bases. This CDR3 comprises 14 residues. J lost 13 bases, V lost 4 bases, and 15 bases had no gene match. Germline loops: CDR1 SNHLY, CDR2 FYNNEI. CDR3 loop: CASSGVGTGEYPYF. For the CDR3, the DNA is TGTGCCAGCAGTGGGGTAGGGACAGGCGAATATCCTTACTTC.